What follows are 22 T cell receptor beta chains derived from one specimen sequenced in a study of post-analysis software for immune sequencing data. Study-wide results and caveats: Elevated frequency relative to controls characterized roughly 5 TRBV segments in patients, TRBV5-6, TRBV5-1 and TRBV20-1 among them.

Unique molecular identifiers featured in each of the TCR beta cDNA libraries. Using its own MiXCR run on the PCR reads, TCRdb lists one record per CDR3 protein. The profile covers about 460,000 distinct CDR3 sequences, with under 55% appearing a single time and 12% taken by the ten largest. The antigens these receptors bind are not known. The sample comprised blood. The receptors derive from a girl under 18 with multiple sclerosis.

V and J are TRBV13 and TRBJ2-7; D is uncertain. Per germline, CDR1 PRHDT and CDR2 FYEKMQ (reference sequence). The CDR3 consists of 13 residues. Trimming shortened V by 8 bases and J by 0 bases, and 11 bases separated the two germline ends. The CDR3 DNA sequence: TGTGCCAGCTCTACTTTCAGCTCCTACGAGCAGTACTTC. It encodes CASSTFSSYEQYF.

The chain has TRBV6-5 and TRBJ1-2; 7 nucleotides agree with TRBD1. CDR1 and CDR2 (germline): MNHEY, SVGAGI. The ends lost 6 bases at V and 7 bases at J; junction bases unmatched: 14. This CDR3 is 15 amino acids long. Written as DNA, the CDR3 is TGTGCCAGCAGCAAAAGCGGGACAGAGGGCTCTGGCTACACCTTC. Translation gives CASSKSGTEGSGYTF.

The J gene is TRBJ1-5, the V gene TRBV19; TRBD1 is a possible D gene (5 bases). The CDR3 has 19 residues. V was pared by 3 bases and J by 5 bases, with 26 bases between. Germline V CDR1 and CDR2: LNHDA, SQIVND (reference sequence). In DNA form, the CDR3 reads TGTGCCAGTAGTATCCCTTGGTGGGGAGCCGGTCTGGGGGATCAGCCCCAGCATTTT. Its translation: CASSIPWWGAGLGDQPQHF.

The chain carries TRBV5-1 and TRBJ2-1; 11 nucleotides line up with TRBD1. The trim removed 3 bases at V and 6 bases at J, leaving 2 bases unmatched. Germline V gene data show CDR1 as SGHRS and CDR2 as YFSETQ. The CDR3 is 14 amino acids. CDR3 in DNA: TGCGCCAGCAGCTGTGGGACAGGGGGCAATGAGCAGTTCTTC. Amino acids: CASSCGTGGNEQFF. Together with reference TRBV5-1 and TRBJ2-1, the CDR3 gives the full variable domain: KAGVTQTPRYLIKTRGQQVTLSCSPISGHRSVSWYQQTPGQGLQFLFEYFSETQRNKGNFPGRFSGRQFSNSRSEMNVSTLELGDSALYLCASSCGTGGNEQFFGPGTRLTVL.

The chain recombines TRBV12-3 or TRBV12-4 with TRBJ2-3; D is unclear. V was clipped by 10 bases and J by 1 base, with 9 bases between them. This CDR3 comprises 12 residues. The CDR3 reads CATSPGTDTQYF. CDR3 coding DNA: TGTGCCACCTCCCCTGGCACAGATACGCAGTATTTT.

In this sample, this clonotype turned up once. This rearrangement joins TRBV5-6 to TRBJ1-2; 12 positions agree with TRBD1. This CDR3 has 18 residues. Germline loops: CDR1 SGHDT, CDR2 YYEEEE. J was trimmed by 0 bases and V by 0 bases; bases with no gene match: 6. In DNA, the CDR3 is TGTGCCAGCAGCTTGGCGATGGGACAGGGGGCACCTAACTATGGCTACACCTTC. Translation gives CASSLAMGQGAPNYGYTF. Full variable domain (rest looked up from reference TRBV5-6 and TRBJ1-2): DAGVTQSPTHLIKTRGQQVTLRCSPKSGHDTVSWYQQALGQGPQFIFQYYEEEERQRGNFPDRFSGHQFPNYSSELNVNALLLGDSALYLCASSLAMGQGAPNYGYTFGSGTRLTVV.

This clonotype has more than one count but fewer than ten. The V and J genes are TRBV20-1 and TRBJ2-5, with TRBD2 matching over 12 bases. The J segment lost 0 bases and the V segment lost 6 bases, leaving 8 bases of the junction unmatched. The germline V gene encodes CDR1 DFQATT and CDR2 SNEGSKA (reference sequence). CDR3 size: 16 residues. As DNA, the CDR3 is TGCAGTGCCAAAGGTGGGACTAGCGGGTACCAAGAGACCCAGTACTTC. It is translated as CSAKGGTSGYQETQYF.

The chain carries TRBV12-3 or TRBV12-4 and TRBJ2-7; 7 bases agree with TRBD2. The CDR3 sequence is 14 residues long. With 7 bases clipped from V and 0 bases from J, the junction kept 6 bases outside the gene matches. The CDR3 loop reads CASTSGTTSYEQYF. In DNA, the CDR3 is TGTGCCAGCACCTCCGGGACTACCTCCTACGAGCAGTACTTC.

This rearrangement joins TRBV4-2 to TRBJ2-7; D call uncertain. The CDR3 contains 16 residues. Trimming removed 0 bases at V and 3 bases at J, with 15 bases between. From germline, CDR1 is LGHNA and CDR2 YNFKEQ. The CDR3 spells CASSQEGNIEVYEQYF. CDR3 in DNA: TGTGCCAGCAGCCAAGAGGGGAACATAGAGGTCTACGAGCAGTACTTC.

This clonotype appeared a few times. This rearrangement joins TRBV29-1 to TRBJ1-1, with D hard to call. V was shortened by 4 bases and J by 1 base, with 10 bases between the two germline ends. CDR3 length: 13 amino acids. Germline CDR1 reads SQVTM; CDR2 reads ANQGSEA. CDR3 nucleotides: TGCAGCGTTGTTGGGCAGGCGAACACTGAAGCTTTCTTT. The encoded protein is CSVVGQANTEAFF.

This clonotype was counted once. The chain carries TRBV28 and TRBJ2-7; 8 positions match TRBD1. This CDR3 is built from 16 residues. Germline loops: CDR1 MDHEN, CDR2 SYDVKM. The V and J ends lost 5 bases and 1 base, in that order; junction bases with no gene match: 10. CDR3 in amino acids: CASSLPRYRGSYEQYF. The CDR3 nucleotides are TGTGCCAGCAGTCTACCCCGGTACAGGGGGTCCTACGAGCAGTACTTC.

The chain has TRBV5-1 and TRBJ2-1, with D tentatively TRBD1 (6 bases). CDR3 size: 16 residues. Trimming took off 2 bases at V and 0 bases at J, with 12 bases between the two ends. Germline assignment: CDR1 SGHRS and CDR2 YFSETQ. In DNA, the CDR3 is TGCGCCAGCAGCTTTGGGGGCAAGAGCTCCTACAATGAGCAGTTCTTC. Translating it yields CASSFGGKSSYNEQFF.

There are a few counts of this clonotype. This sequence joins TRBV12-3 or TRBV12-4 and TRBJ2-1; TRBD2 agrees at 8 bases. After removal of 5 bases from V and 8 bases from J, the junction contained 8 bases not matched to a gene. The CDR3 length is 14 residues. CDR3 sequence (DNA): TGTGCCAGCAGTCTCAGCGGGAGTGTCGATGAGCAGTTCTTC. Its protein product is CASSLSGSVDEQFF.

The chain links TRBV9 to TRBJ2-7; the D is unclear. Germline values: CDR1 SGDLS, CDR2 YYNGEE. Trimming removed 2 bases from V and 2 bases from J, with 11 bases in between. The CDR3 is 14 amino acids. CDR3 loop: CASSVQQTPYEQYF. For the CDR3, the DNA is TGTGCCAGCAGCGTTCAACAGACTCCCTACGAGCAGTACTTC.

This clonotype was detected only a few times. The gene calls are TRBV30 and TRBJ2-1, with 9 bases fitting TRBD2. The CDR3 has 13 amino acids. Germline trimming cut 4 bases from V and 8 bases from J; bases unmatched to any gene: 6. CDR1 is GTSNPN and CDR2 is SVGIG in the germline V gene (reference sequence). The CDR3, as DNA: TGTGCCTGGATTTTAGCGGGAGAAGATGAGCAGTTCTTC. This sequence encodes CAWILAGEDEQFF.

This clonotype was seen a few times. The rearrangement links TRBV5-6 to TRBJ2-3, with TRBD2 matching over 7 bases. Trimming cost V 2 bases and J 0 bases; bases outside gene matches: 9. The germline V gene encodes CDR1 SGHDT and CDR2 YYEEEE. The CDR3 sequence is 17 residues long. CDR3 coding DNA: TGTGCCAGCAGCTTTAGCGGGCGGGCCCTCAGCACAGATACGCAGTATTTT. This gives the protein CASSFSGRALSTDTQYF.

This clonotype has only a few counts. The J gene is TRBJ1-2, the V gene TRBV10-3; 9 nucleotides line up with TRBD1. Trimming removed 2 bases from V and 6 bases from J; junction bases left unmatched: 4. This CDR3 is 14 amino acids long. Germline values: CDR1 ENHRY, CDR2 SYGVKD. DNA for the CDR3: TGTGCCATCAGTGAGGTTAGGACAGGGGATGGCTACACCTTC. This gives the protein CAISEVRTGDGYTF.

This clonotype was found a few times. The gene calls are TRBV29-1 and TRBJ2-5, with D tentatively TRBD2 (7 bases). TRBJ2-7 explains the end of the DNA better; the J call may be wrong. The germline CDR1 and CDR2 sequences are SQVTM and ANQGSEA. CDR3 size: 13 residues. The CDR3 loop is CSVVWQGGDEQYF. The CDR3 DNA is TGCAGCGTTGTATGGCAAGGGGGGGACGAGCAGTACTTC.

This clonotype has a single count. The junction shows a germline mismatch at one end, possibly a read error. This rearrangement joins TRBV4-1 to TRBJ2-5, with D perhaps matching TRBD1 (5 bases). Per the germline V gene, CDR1 is MGHRA and CDR2 is YSYEKL. The CDR3 runs to 14 residues. CDR3 residues: CASSRQGFEETQYF. In DNA, the CDR3 is TGCGCCAGTAGCCGTCAGGGATTCGAGGAGACCCAGTACTTC.

V and J are TRBV20-1 and TRBJ1-1, with a weak D call TRBD1 (6 bases). V lost 3 bases and J lost 2, with 10 bases in between. The CDR3 runs to 13 residues. CDR1 is DFQATT and CDR2 is SNEGSKA in the germline V gene (reference sequence). The CDR3 nucleotides read TGCAGTGCTAGTCCAGGGGTCAACACTGAAGCTTTCTTT. This sequence encodes CSASPGVNTEAFF.

This clonotype was seen a handful of times. This rearrangement joins TRBV20-1 to TRBJ2-7; D could derive from TRBD1 or TRBD2 (5 bases each). Trimming took off 4 bases at V and 0 bases at J, with 16 bases between the two ends. The CDR3 consists of 15 residues. CDR1 DFQATT and CDR2 SNEGSKA come from the germline V gene (reference sequence). The CDR3 nucleotides are TGCAGTGCTACCCCCGGGGCTATGAGCTCCTACGAGCAGTACTTC. It yields the protein CSATPGAMSSYEQYF.

This chain links TRBV5-1 with TRBJ2-5, with TRBD2 matching over 7 bases. The DNA end is more similar to TRBJ2-7, so the J call may be wrong. The CDR3 runs to 14 residues. CDR1 SGHRS and CDR2 YFSETQ come from the germline V gene. The DNA of the CDR3 is TGCGCCAGCAGCTTGGATCTAGCGGCCTACGAGCAGTACTTC. Amino acid sequence: CASSLDLAAYEQYF.